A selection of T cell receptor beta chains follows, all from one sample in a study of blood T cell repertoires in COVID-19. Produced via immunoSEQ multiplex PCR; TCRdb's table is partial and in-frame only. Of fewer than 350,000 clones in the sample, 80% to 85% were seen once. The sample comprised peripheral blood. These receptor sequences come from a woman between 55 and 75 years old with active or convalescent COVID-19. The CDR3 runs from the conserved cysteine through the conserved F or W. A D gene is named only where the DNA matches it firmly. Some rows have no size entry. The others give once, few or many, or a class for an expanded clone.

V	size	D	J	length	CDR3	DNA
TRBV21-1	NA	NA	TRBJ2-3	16	CASSRRLAGGPDTQYF	TGTGCCAGCAGCAGAAGACTAGCGGGGGGGCCAGATACGCAGTATTTT
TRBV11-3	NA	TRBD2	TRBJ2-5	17	CASSLDRGLGGQETQYF	TGTGCCAGCAGCTTAGATCGGGGACTAGGCGGCCAAGAGACCCAGTACTTC
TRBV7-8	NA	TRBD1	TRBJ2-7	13	CASSRDRADEQYF	TGTGCCAGCAGCCGCGACAGGGCTGACGAGCAGTACTTC
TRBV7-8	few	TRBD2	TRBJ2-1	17	CASSYQLSSGGYNEQFF	TGTGCCAGCAGTTACCAATTGTCTAGCGGGGGTTACAATGAGCAGTTCTTC
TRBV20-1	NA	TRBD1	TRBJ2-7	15	CSASSTGTGRSEQYF	TGCAGTGCTAGTTCAACCGGGACAGGGAGGTCCGAGCAGTACTTC
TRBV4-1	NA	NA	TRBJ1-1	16	CASSQDRPGRDTEAFF	TGCGCCAGCAGCCAAGATCGTCCGGGGAGGGACACTGAAGCTTTCTTT
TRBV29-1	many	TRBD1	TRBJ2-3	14	CSVEKGQGADTQYF	TGCAGCGTTGAAAAGGGACAGGGGGCAGATACGCAGTATTTT
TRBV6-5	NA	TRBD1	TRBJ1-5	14	CASRMTGGHQPQHF	TGTGCCAGCAGAATGACAGGGGGTCATCAGCCCCAGCATTTT
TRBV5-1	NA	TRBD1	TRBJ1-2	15	CASSSNRGGNYGYTF	TGCGCCAGCAGCTCGAACAGGGGTGGGAACTATGGCTACACCTTC
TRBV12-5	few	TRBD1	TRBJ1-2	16	CASGLVQGQGARGYTF	TGTGCTAGTGGTTTGGTACAGGGACAGGGTGCACGTGGCTACACCTTC
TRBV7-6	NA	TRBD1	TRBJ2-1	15	CASSSSQDRNNEQFF	TGTGCCAGCAGCTCAAGTCAGGACAGGAACAATGAGCAGTTCTTC
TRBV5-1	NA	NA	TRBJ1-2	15	CASSLRNGQSYGYTF	TGCGCCAGCAGCTTACGTAACGGACAGTCCTATGGCTACACCTTC
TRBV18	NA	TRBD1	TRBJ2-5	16	CASSPPMGQIQETQYF	TGTGCCAGCTCACCACCAATGGGACAGATACAAGAGACCCAGTACTTC
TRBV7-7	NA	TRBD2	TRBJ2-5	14	CASSLAASGETQYF	TGTGCCAGCAGCTTAGCGGCTAGCGGGGAGACCCAGTACTTC
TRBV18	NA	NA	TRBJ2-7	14	CASSMSRGHLEQYF	TGTGCCAGCTCAATGTCCAGGGGCCACCTCGAGCAGTACTTC
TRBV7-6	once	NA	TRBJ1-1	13	CASRTGKNTEAFF	TGTGCCAGCAGAACGGGGAAGAACACTGAAGCTTTCTTT
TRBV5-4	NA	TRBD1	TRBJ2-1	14	CASSLGQGDNEQFF	TGTGCCAGCAGCTTGGGACAGGGGGACAATGAGCAGTTCTTC
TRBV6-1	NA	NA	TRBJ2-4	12	CASSDRGVFQYF	TGTGCCAGCAGTGACAGGGGGGTGTTTCAGTACTTC